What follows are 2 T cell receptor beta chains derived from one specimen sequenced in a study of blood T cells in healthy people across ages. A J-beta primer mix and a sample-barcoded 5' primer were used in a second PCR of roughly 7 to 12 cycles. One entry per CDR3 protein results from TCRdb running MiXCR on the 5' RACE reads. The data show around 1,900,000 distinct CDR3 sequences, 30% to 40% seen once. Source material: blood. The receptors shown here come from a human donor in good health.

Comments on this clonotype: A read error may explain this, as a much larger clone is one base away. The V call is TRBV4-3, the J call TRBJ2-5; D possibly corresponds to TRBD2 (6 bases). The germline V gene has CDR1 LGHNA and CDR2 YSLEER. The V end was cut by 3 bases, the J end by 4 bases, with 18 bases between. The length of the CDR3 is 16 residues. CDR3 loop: CASSQRNGGTLETQYF. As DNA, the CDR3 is TGCGCCAGCAGCCAGAGGAACGGGGGTACCTTAGAGACCCAGTACTTC.

The CDR3, as DNA: TGTGCCAGCAGCACACTCGGGGGCGGTCAGCCCCAGCATTTT. Amino acids: CASSTLGGGQPQHF. V is TRBV7-9 and J is TRBJ1-5; a possible D gene is TRBD1 (6 bases). This CDR3 comprises 14 residues. Per germline, CDR1 SEHNR and CDR2 FQNEAQ (reference sequence). The ends were cut back, 5 bases at V and 6 bases at J, with 14 bases in the middle.